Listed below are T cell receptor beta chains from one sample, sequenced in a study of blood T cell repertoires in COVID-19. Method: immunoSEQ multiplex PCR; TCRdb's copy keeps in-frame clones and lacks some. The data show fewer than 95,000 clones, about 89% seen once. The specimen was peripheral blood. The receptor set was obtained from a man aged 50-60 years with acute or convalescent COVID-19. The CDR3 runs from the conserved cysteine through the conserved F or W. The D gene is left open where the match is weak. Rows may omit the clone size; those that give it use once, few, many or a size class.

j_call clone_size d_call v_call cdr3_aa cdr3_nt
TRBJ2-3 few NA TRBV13 CASSPGGDTQYF TGTGCCAGCAGCCCTGGAGGAGATACGCAGTATTTT
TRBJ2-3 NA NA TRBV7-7 CASSLGGPGGDTQYF TGTGCTAGCAGCTTAGGGGGGCCGGGTGGGGATACGCAGTATTTT
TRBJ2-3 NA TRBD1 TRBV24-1 CATSDPTGGSADTQYF TGTGCCACCAGTGACCCCACAGGGGGCTCGGCAGATACGCAGTATTTT
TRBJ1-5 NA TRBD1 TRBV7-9 CASSSDRGQRQPQHF TGTGCCAGCAGCTCAGACAGGGGGCAACGGCAGCCCCAGCATTTT
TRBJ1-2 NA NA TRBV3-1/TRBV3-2 CASSPTRTVYMAKTF TGTGCCAGCAGCCCGACCCGGACTGTTTATATGGCTAAGACCTTC
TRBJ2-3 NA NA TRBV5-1 CASSTGTSTDTQYF TGCGCCAGCAGCACGGGTACTAGCACAGATACGCAGTATTTT
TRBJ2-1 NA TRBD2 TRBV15 CATSGTSVGNEQFF TGTGCCACCAGCGGGACTAGCGTCGGCAATGAGCAGTTCTTC
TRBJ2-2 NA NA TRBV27 CASTGTFTTGELFF TGTGCCAGCACCGGGACATTCACGACCGGGGAGCTGTTTTTT
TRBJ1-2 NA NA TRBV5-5 CASSFGTGSYTF TGTGCCAGCAGCTTTGGAACAGGTTCCTACACCTTC
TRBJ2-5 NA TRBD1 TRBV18 CASSPAGTGETQYF TGTGCCAGCTCACCTGCCGGGACAGGAGAGACCCAGTACTTC
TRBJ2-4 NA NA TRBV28 CASSETGLNIQYF TGTGCCAGCAGTGAGACGGGACTCAACATTCAGTACTTC
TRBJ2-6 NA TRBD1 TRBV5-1 CASSRRDRGAGANVLTF TGCGCCAGCAGCAGGAGGGACAGGGGCGCTGGGGCCAACGTCCTGACTTTC
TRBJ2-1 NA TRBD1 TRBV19 CASTSGTGAYNEQFF TGTGCCAGTACCTCCGGGACAGGGGCCTACAATGAGCAGTTCTTC
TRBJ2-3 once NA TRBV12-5 CASGFGSRDTQYF TGTGCTAGTGGTTTCGGGTCTAGAGATACGCAGTATTTT
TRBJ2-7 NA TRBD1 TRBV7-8 CASSLVGRGFSYEQYF TGTGCCAGCAGCTTAGTAGGCAGGGGGTTCTCCTACGAGCAGTACTTC
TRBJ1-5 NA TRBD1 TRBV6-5 CASSRQGVSQPQHF TGTGCCAGCAGTCGACAGGGAGTAAGTCAGCCCCAGCATTTT
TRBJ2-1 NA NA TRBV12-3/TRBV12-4 CASSRSSGEQFF TGTGCCAGCAGTCGGTCCTCGGGTGAGCAGTTCTTC
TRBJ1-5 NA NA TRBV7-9 CASSSDIDTYNQPQHF TGTGCCAGCAGCTCGGACATCGACACGTATAATCAGCCCCAGCATTTT
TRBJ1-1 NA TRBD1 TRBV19 CASSMRTGEAFF TGTGCCAGTAGTATGAGGACAGGTGAAGCTTTCTTT
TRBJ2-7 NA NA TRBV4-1 CASSQLLVGEQYF TGCGCCAGCAGCCAACTACTAGTGGGCGAGCAGTACTTC
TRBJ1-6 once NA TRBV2 CASSEGLHNSPLHF TGTGCCAGCAGTGAGGGGCTTCATAATTCACCCCTCCACTTT
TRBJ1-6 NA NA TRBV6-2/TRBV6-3 CASSSSGGAESPLHF TGTGCCAGCAGTTCCTCCGGGGGGGCGGAATCACCCCTCCACTTT
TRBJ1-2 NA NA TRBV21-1 CASSKPLWAAYTF TGTGCCAGCAGCAAACCTTTATGGGCAGCTTACACCTTC
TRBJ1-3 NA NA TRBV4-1 CASSQDSPGTSGNTIYF TGCGCCAGCAGCCAAGATTCGCCAGGGACTAGCGGAAACACCATATATTTT
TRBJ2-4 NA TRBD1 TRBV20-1 CSASSVTGDYIQYF TGCAGTGCTAGTTCGGTCACAGGGGATTACATTCAGTACTTC
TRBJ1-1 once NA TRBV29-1 CSVGAGRSNTEAFF TGCAGCGTTGGAGCTGGCAGGTCGAACACTGAAGCTTTCTTT
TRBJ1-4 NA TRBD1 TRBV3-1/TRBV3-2 CASSQKGSGPGQGLIELFF TGTGCCAGCAGCCAAAAGGGCTCCGGACCGGGACAGGGCCTGATAGAACTGTTTTTT
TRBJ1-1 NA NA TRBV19 CASSQGRSTEAFF TGTGCCAGTAGTCAGGGTAGGAGCACTGAAGCTTTCTTT
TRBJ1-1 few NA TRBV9 CASSLDSAGVSTEAFF TGTGCCAGCAGCCTCGACTCTGCAGGGGTTTCCACTGAAGCTTTCTTT
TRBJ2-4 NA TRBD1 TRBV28 CASSPPLTGGKNIQYF TGTGCCAGCAGCCCCCCTCTGACAGGGGGCAAAAACATTCAGTACTTC
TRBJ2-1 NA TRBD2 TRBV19 CASDDWGGGNEQFF TGTGCCAGTGACGACTGGGGGGGTGGGAATGAGCAGTTCTTC
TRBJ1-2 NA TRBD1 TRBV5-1 CASSLAATGVSGYTF TGCGCCAGCAGCTTGGCGGCGACAGGGGTAAGCGGCTACACCTTC
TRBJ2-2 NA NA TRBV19 CASSPTQGGRTGELFF TGTGCCAGTAGCCCAACGCAGGGTGGGCGCACCGGGGAGCTGTTTTTT
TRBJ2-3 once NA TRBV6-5 CASTQIFDTQYF TGTGCCAGCACACAGATTTTTGATACGCAGTATTTT
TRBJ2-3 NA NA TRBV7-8 CASSSQGITDTQYF TGTGCCAGCAGCTCCCAGGGGATCACAGATACGCAGTATTTT
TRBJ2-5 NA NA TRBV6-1 CASSENVVSDQETQYF TGTGCCAGCAGTGAAAACGTCGTGTCAGACCAAGAGACCCAGTACTTC
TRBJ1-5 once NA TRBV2 CASSLTVGNQPQHF TGTGCCAGCAGTTTGACAGTCGGCAATCAGCCCCAGCATTTT